Listed here are 27 T cell receptor beta chains from one sample, sequenced in a study of tumor-infiltrating lymphocytes in primary liver carcinoma. Starting material for RNA and DNA co-extraction consisted of about 19-32 mg of unsorted bulk tissue. Making TCR beta cDNA involved approximately 520 ng total RNA and a constant-region primer. Each TCR beta library was derived from three nested multiplex PCR rounds that employed slightly modified ARM-PCR. It was with TRBV1-TRBV30 forward primers and a C-beta reverse primer that the first two PCR rounds were run, at around 11 cycles each. TCRdb ran MiXCR on the multiplex PCR reads and lists one entry per CDR3 protein. The top ten hold less than 25% of the sample, which has 50,000 to 60,000 distinct CDR3 sequences, around 77% seen once. Sequencing was carried out using liver tumor tissue from sampling region 5. Subset described: tumor region T5, tumor centre. The receptors were sampled from a man in his forties with primary liver carcinoma and hepatitis B virus infection.

The chain uses TRBV29-1 and TRBJ1-1, with D unclear. The CDR3 has 13 residues. V lost 6 bases, J lost 13 bases, and 24 bases lay in between. Germline values: CDR1 SQVTM, CDR2 ANQGSEA. CDR3 amino acids: CSVEPKGNTEGFF. CDR3 nucleotides: TGCAGCGTCGAACCCAAGGGAAACACTGAGGGTTTCTTT.

The sample holds many counts of this clonotype. The rearrangement links TRBV5-1 to TRBJ2-7; D not certain. CDR1 SGHRS and CDR2 YFSETQ come from the germline V gene. V lost 0 bases and J lost 3, with 7 bases in between. CDR3 size: 13 residues. CDR3: CASSLGLDYEQYF. Here the CDR3 DNA reads TGCGCCAGCAGCTTGGGGCTGGACTACGAGCAGTACTTC.

Points on this clonotype: A read error may account for a junction end that differs from germline. This chain's CDR3 is CVSSRGTIGDTQYF. The CDR3 DNA follows: TGTGTCAGCAGTCGGGGGACTATCGGAGATACACAGTATTTT. The chain has TRBV5-4 and TRBJ2-3; TRBD2 aligns across 7 bases. CDR1 is SGHNT and CDR2 is YYREEE in the germline V gene (reference sequence). The CDR3 is 14 amino acids.

This clonotype was seen a handful of times. Just one base apart from a much larger clone, this may be a read error. The genes are TRBV28 and TRBJ2-5; a weak D match, TRBD2 (5 bases). V lost 7 bases and J lost 6, with 18 bases in between. The CDR3 consists of 14 residues. Germline V gene lookup returns CDR1 MDHEN and CDR2 SYDVKM. The CDR3 sequence: CASIQSGDPKTQYF. For the CDR3, the DNA is TGTGCCAGCATACAAAGCGGAGACCCCAAGACCCAGTACTTC.

The table lists this clonotype with a few counts. At one end, the junction sequence differs from germline, possibly due to a read error. The chain has TRBV9 and TRBJ2-3; D remains unclear. The CDR3 consists of 14 residues. Germline V gives CDR1 SGDLS, CDR2 YYNGEE. The DNA for the CDR3 is TGTGCCTGCAGCGTAGGAGTGGCGGCAGATACGCAGTATTTT. Translated: CACSVGVAADTQYF. The whole variable domain, filled in from reference TRBV9 and TRBJ2-3, reads DSGVTQTPKHLITATGQRVTLRCSPRSGDLSVYWYQQSLDQGLQFLIQYYNGEERAKGNILERFSAQQFPDLHSELNLSSLELGDSALYFCACSVGVAADTQYFGPGTRLTVL.

A word on this clonotype: This clone may be a read error of a much larger clone one base away. DNA for the CDR3: TGTGCCAACAGCTCACAGGGTATGGGGAACTACGAGCAGTACTTC. It specifies CANSSQGMGNYEQYF. The chain links TRBV5-5 to TRBJ2-7; D is perhaps TRBD1 (6 bases). The CDR3 length is 15 residues. CDR1 is SGHKS and CDR2 is YYEKEE in the germline V gene (reference sequence).

This clonotype was recorded a few times. This rearrangement joins TRBV3-1 to TRBJ2-7, with D unclear. This CDR3 comprises 14 residues. The germline V gene encodes CDR1 LGHDT and CDR2 YNNKEL (reference sequence). V gave up 1 base and J gave up 1 base, with 8 bases separating them. This chain's CDR3 is CASSQARPSYEQYF. In nucleotides, the CDR3 is TGTGCCAGCAGCCAAGCTCGCCCTTCCTACGAGCAGTACTTC.

On this clonotype itself: The junction differs from germline at one of its ends, possibly a read error. This chain connects TRBV5-1 to TRBJ2-1, with D possibly TRBD1 on 6 matching bases. CDR1 and CDR2 (germline): SGHRS, YFSETQ. This CDR3 region has 13 residues. The CDR3 is CASNLGGGNGQFF. The CDR3 DNA reads TGCGCCAGTAACTTAGGTGGGGGCAATGGGCAGTTCTTC.

Concerning this clonotype: One junction end disagrees with the germline gene, perhaps due to a read error. The chain recombines TRBV14 with TRBJ2-7, with D hard to call. The CDR3 is 16 amino acids. The V gene's germline CDR1 is SGHDN and CDR2 FVKESK. Here the CDR3 DNA reads TGTGCCAGCAGCCAAGGTTCGCAGTCATACTCCTACGGGCAGTACTTC. Protein sequence: CASSQGSQSYSYGQYF.

This clonotype was recorded many times. This rearrangement joins TRBV5-1 to TRBJ2-5, with TRBD1 matching over 9 bases. J lost 2 bases, V lost 4 bases, and 6 bases had no gene match. The CDR3 loop spans 15 amino acids. Germline values: CDR1 SGHRS, CDR2 YFSETQ. The DNA of the CDR3 is TGCGCCAGCAGCCAGACAGGGGGAGAACAAGAGACCCAGTACTTC. Its protein is CASSQTGGEQETQYF.

At least ten counts were recorded for this clonotype. J is TRBJ2-1 and V is TRBV7-9; 7 bases are shared with TRBD2. The V segment lost 5 bases and the J segment 8 bases; nucleotides outside the gene matches: 9. Germline V CDR1 and CDR2: SEHNR, FQNEAQ (reference sequence). CDR3 length: 14 residues. Here the CDR3 reads CASSRTSLGDEQFF. CDR3 DNA: TGTGCCAGCAGCAGGACTAGTCTGGGCGATGAGCAGTTCTTC.

Notes on this clonotype: As the CDR3 is not closed by the conserved phenylalanine or tryptophan, this likely results from a read error. V and J are TRBV12-3 or TRBV12-4 and TRBJ1-1; D might be TRBD1 (6 bases). Trimming took off 9 bases at V and 7 bases at J, with 15 bases between the two ends. This CDR3 comprises 12 residues. CDR3 sequence: CASMGHGGEAFI. In DNA, the CDR3 is TGTGCCAGTATGGGACACGGCGGTGAAGCTTTCATT.

About this clonotype: Sequence at one end of the junction differs from germline and may be a read error. The chain combines TRBV6-1 with TRBJ2-2, with D unresolved. The CDR3 totals 13 residues. Per the germline V gene, CDR1 is MNHNS and CDR2 is SASEGT. This CDR3 is CASSEYKVGELFF. In nucleotides, the CDR3 is TGTGCCAGTAGTGAATACAAGGTTGGTGAGCTGTTTTTT.

The chain has TRBV6-2 or TRBV6-3 and TRBJ2-7, with TRBD2 matching 10 bases. CDR3 length: 14 residues. Germline CDR1 and CDR2: MNHEY and SVGEGT. This chain's CDR3 is CGSSIAGGLGEQYF. The CDR3 nucleotides read TGTGGCAGTAGTATAGCGGGAGGACTCGGCGAGCAGTACTTC.

Details on this clonotype: The CDR3 carries no conserved terminal phenylalanine or tryptophan, so it likely arises from a read error. The chain couples TRBV6-5 to TRBJ2-5; D call uncertain. The CDR3 covers 11 residues. The V gene lost 7 bases and the J gene lost 5 bases, with 8 bases spanning the gap. Germline CDR1 and CDR2: MNHEY and SVGAGI. CDR3 residues: CASNSRETQYL. CDR3 bases: TGTGCCAGCAATTCGAGGGAGACCCAGTACCTC.

As regards this clonotype: Here the CDR3 omits its conserved ending phenylalanine or tryptophan, so a read error is the likely source. V and J are TRBV6-1 and TRBJ2-2; 8 nucleotides agree with TRBD1. The CDR3 has 12 amino acids. Germline V gene data show CDR1 as MNHNS and CDR2 as SASEGT. The CDR3, as DNA: TGTGCAAGCAGACAGGGGAACGGGGAGCTGTTTTGT. Amino acid sequence: CASRQGNGELFC.

Remarks on this clonotype: A read error may explain this, as a much larger clone is one base away. In DNA form, the CDR3 reads TGTGCCAGCAATGGGAGTAGCGGAAATTCCTACGAGCAGTACTTC. This encodes CASNGSSGNSYEQYF. The chain joins TRBV2 to TRBJ2-7, with a tentative D call TRBD2 (6 bases). Germline values: CDR1 SNHLY, CDR2 FYNNEI. This CDR3 comprises 15 residues. V lost 7 bases, J lost 1 base, and 17 bases lay in between.

About this clonotype: The junction shows a germline mismatch at one end, possibly a read error. J is TRBJ1-2 and V is TRBV6-5, with TRBD1 as a possible D gene (5 bases). The length of the CDR3 is 16 residues. The germline V gene encodes CDR1 MNHEY and CDR2 SVGAGI. CDR3 residues: CASRDTGAGGGYGYTF. The CDR3 region has the DNA TGTGCCAGCAGGGACACCGGGGCAGGTGGCGGCTATGGCTACACGTTC.

Note on this clonotype: At one boundary the junction diverges from the germline segment, which might be a read error. The chain joins TRBV7-9 to TRBJ2-3; the D is unclear. CDR1 SEHNR and CDR2 FQNEAQ come from the germline V gene (reference sequence). The CDR3 consists of 13 residues. In DNA form, the CDR3 reads TGTGCCAGCAGCCCAAAAAGTGGAGATACGCAATATTTT. Translating it yields CASSPKSGDTQYF.

Remarks on this clonotype: A much bigger clone sits one base away, suggesting this may be a read error. The CDR3 end shows no conserved phenylalanine or tryptophan, and so a read error is likely. This chain connects TRBV5-6 to TRBJ2-7; weak D call: TRBD2 (6 bases). In germline, CDR1 is SGHDT, CDR2 YYEEEE. This CDR3 is built from 15 residues. Trimming took 3 bases from V and 2 from J, leaving 15 bases between them. CDR3 region: CASSSWDFLPYEQYY. CDR3 in DNA: TGTGCCAGCAGCTCCTGGGACTTCCTCCCCTACGAGCAGTACTAC.

The V and J genes are TRBV2 and TRBJ2-5, with TRBD2 identical over 7 bases. The J segment lost 0 bases and the V segment lost 6 bases, leaving 7 bases of the junction unmatched. This CDR3 spans 15 amino acids. CDR1 and CDR2 from the germline V gene are SNHLY and FYNNEI. The CDR3 DNA reads TGTGCCAGCAGCGGGATTAGCGGGTACCAAGAGACCCAGTACTTC. Translation: CASSGISGYQETQYF.

This clonotype was counted only a few times. At one end the junction does not follow the germline gene, possibly because of a read error. The rearrangement uses TRBV29-1 and TRBJ1-1; D is unresolved. Germline V gene lookup returns CDR1 SQVTM and CDR2 ANQGSEA. CDR3 length: 15 residues. The CDR3 region has the DNA TGCAGCGTTGGGTCCGGGTGGGGTATGAACACTGAAGCTTCCTTT. As protein: CSVGSGWGMNTEASF.

The chain is built from TRBV28 and TRBJ1-2; D gene uncertain. The CDR3 loop spans 11 amino acids. Germline values: CDR1 MDHEN, CDR2 SYDVKM. Between the trimmed V and J ends, which lost 8 bases and 3 bases, there was a span of 7 bases. This CDR3 is CASASYYGYTF. The CDR3 nucleotides are TGTGCCAGCGCTTCCTACTATGGCTACACCTTC.

This clonotype was seen more than once but under ten times. One junction end disagrees with the germline gene, perhaps due to a read error. V is TRBV11-3 and J is TRBJ1-5; D remains ambiguous. The germline V gene encodes CDR1 SGHNT and CDR2 YENEEA. CDR3 length equals 15 residues. The CDR3 DNA sequence: TGTGCCAGCAGCTTAGATCTGGGGATTGCTCAGCCTCAGCATTTT. Translating it yields CASSLDLGIAQPQHF. Full variable domain (missing parts from reference TRBV11-3 and TRBJ1-5): EAGVVQSPRYKIIEKKQPVAFWCNPISGHNTLYWYLQNLGQGPELLIRYENEEAVDDSQLPKDRFSAERLKGVDSTLKIQPAELGDSAVYLCASSLDLGIAQPQHFGDGTRLSIL.

For this clonotype: The junction shows a germline mismatch at one end, possibly a read error. This chain uses TRBV6-2 or TRBV6-3 with TRBJ2-2; possible D gene TRBD2, 6 bases. Germline values: CDR1 MNHEY, CDR2 SVGEGT. This CDR3 spans 14 amino acids. CDR3 nucleotide sequence: TGTACCAGCAGTTTCGTCGGGAGTACCGGGGACCTGTTTTTT. This sequence encodes CTSSFVGSTGDLFF.

The chain is built from TRBV4-2 and TRBJ2-1, with D possibly TRBD2 on 6 matching bases. Trimming removed 0 bases at V and 7 bases at J, with 22 bases between. The CDR3 covers 18 residues. Germline V gene sequence: CDR1 LGHNA, CDR2 YNFKEQ. Written as DNA, the CDR3 is TGTGCCAGCAGCCAAGATTGGAGGGCAGGCAGAGTCTATAATGAGCAGTTCTTC. Encoded protein: CASSQDWRAGRVYNEQFF.

Concerning this clonotype itself: An end of the junction does not agree with germline; a read error may underlie this. The gene calls are TRBV5-4 and TRBJ2-5; D is perhaps TRBD2 (6 bases). This CDR3 is 15 amino acids long. The V gene's germline CDR1 is SGHNT and CDR2 YYREEE (reference sequence). The CDR3, as DNA: TGTGTCAGCAGCCTGGGGGGACGGACACAAGAGACCCAGTACTTC. This translates into CVSSLGGRTQETQYF.